This TCR beta chain was recovered during a study of T cell responses to AZD1222 COVID-19 vaccine (dated by TCRdb to the early 2020s). About the study as a whole: TCR sequencing was performed for roughly 250 trial participants, of whom about 200 were given two doses of AZD1222 and around 25 were given two doses of MenACWY control vaccine. Trial participants were enrolled by age into subgroups of 18-55, 56-69 and 70-plus years, and roughly 150, 30 and 60 TCR-sequenced participants, respectively, were included in these subgroups. What the work shows at the level of the full study, not this receptor alone: Because no day 14 peak-response samples were available, the repertoires could be characterized only after the peak T cell response. Reportedly, almost half of the unique spike-specific TCRs recognized epitopes lying outside the regions that are mutated in the B.1.351 and B.1.1.7 variants. The whole spike protein was spanned by vaccine-associated CD4 TCRs, and dominant responses were seen in regions 160-218 and 743-854. Spike-specific TCR breadth and depth rose significantly after two AZD1222 doses compared with day 0 and with MenACWY recipients. Participants were mostly white British, with more females than males. The authors suggested clonal diversity may have been underestimated. Conclusions about previously exposed vaccinees were limited because only six AZD1222 recipients were SARS-CoV-2 seropositive at baseline. In the small 56-69-year group, the increase in depth fell short of significance, most likely because of low power.

Counted from cysteine to phenylalanine, this CDR3 has 15 amino acids. Just the 45-base CDR3 DNA is kept, in frame starting at base 1. Sequences LGHNA (CDR1) and YNFKEQ (CDR2) are obtained from the germline V gene. Cut back by 0 bases and 6 bases, the V and J ends lie 12 bases apart. Per the publication, the time point label means: about 28 days (+/-7) after the second vaccine dose. Because spike-specific TCR depth and breadth did not differ between the two schedules, AZD1222 recipients who got a second dose at roughly 4 weeks were pooled with those who got a second dose at roughly 12 weeks. Vaccinee samples came from UK trials COV001 and COV002, including a single-blind randomized controlled phase 2/3 trial of AZD1222 (ChAdOx1 nCoV-19) in healthy adults. For TCRbeta chain sequencing, PBMC samples from trial participants were taken at day 0 and at day 28 after the second dose. The CDR3 regions of human TCRbeta chains were analyzed by immunosequencing. The study's processing was this. TCRs in the repertoires were compared against a reference library of SARS-CoV-2-specific TCRs that had been generated with the MIRA antigen-specificity platform. Breadth was defined as the fraction of unique TCRs that were SARS-CoV-2-associated. Depth was defined as the fraction of total T cells that were SARS-CoV-2-associated. Using the MIRA data, each spike-specific TCR was mapped to the spike region that the TCR reacts to and placed in a CD4 or CD8 class. Log10-transformed breadth and depth values were compared by one-way ANOVA with Sidak's multiple comparisons tests. TCRdb obtained this table from immuneACCESS and retained in-frame rearrangements with V and J assigned. These tables miss some clones; where compared with another copy, unresolved V genes account for less than half of the shortfall, and the remainder is unexplained. V, J and clone size derive from that table, while D and trimming were established from the DNA sequence. This sample gives approximately 110,000 clones in total; nearly 90% of them show up just once. The ten largest clones capture 2% to 2.5% of the sample.

Turning to this clone: Its antigen is not yet known. Base qualities were left out, and no much larger clone turns up one base away.

The rearrangement combines TRBV4-2 with TRBJ2-1, and perhaps TRBD2 as D gene, on 5 matching bases. The sequence came from an adult who received the AZD1222 COVID-19 vaccine. Sequenced material: peripheral blood, taken 28 days after the second AZD1222 dose. CDR3 loop: CASSQEEDGFNEQFF. The DNA reads TGTGCCAGCAGCCAAGAGGAGGACGGCTTCAATGAGCAGTTCTTC.